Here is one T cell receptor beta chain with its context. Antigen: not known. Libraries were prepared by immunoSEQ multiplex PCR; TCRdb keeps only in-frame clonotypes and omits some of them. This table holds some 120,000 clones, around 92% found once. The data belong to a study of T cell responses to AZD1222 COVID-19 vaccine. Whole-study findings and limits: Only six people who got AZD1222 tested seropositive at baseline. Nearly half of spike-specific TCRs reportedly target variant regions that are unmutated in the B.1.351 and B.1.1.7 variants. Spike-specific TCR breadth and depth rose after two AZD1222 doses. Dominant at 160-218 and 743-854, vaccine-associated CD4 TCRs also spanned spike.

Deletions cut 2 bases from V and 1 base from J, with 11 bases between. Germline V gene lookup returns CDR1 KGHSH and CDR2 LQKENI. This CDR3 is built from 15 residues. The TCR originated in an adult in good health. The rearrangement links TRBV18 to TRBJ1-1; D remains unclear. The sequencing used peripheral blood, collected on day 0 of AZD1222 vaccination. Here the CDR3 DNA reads TGTGCCAGCTCACCATCGGAGGGAGCGAACACTGAAGCTTTCTTT. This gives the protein CASSPSEGANTEAFF. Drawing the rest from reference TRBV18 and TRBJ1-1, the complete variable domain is NAGVMQNPRHLVRRRGQEARLRCSPMKGHSHVYWYRQLPEEGLKFMVYLQKENIIDESGMPKERFSAEFPKEGPSILRIQQVVRGDSAAYFCASSPSEGANTEAFFGQGTRLTVV.